Presented here are 22 T cell receptor beta chains from one specimen sequenced in a study of cytomegalovirus exposure and HLA in healthy donors listed by TCRdb under 2017. Library preparation was by the immunoSEQ multiplex PCR assay. TCRdb carries this immuneACCESS record with in-frame sequences only. Its versions omit some clonotypes, under half of them owing to an unresolved V gene in the studies checked, with the rest unexplained. Here the sample has roughly 140,000 clones; around 86% occur a single time. Around 10% of the sample comes from the top ten. The sequencing input was PBMCs. The receptors were sampled from a man between 18 and 29 years old in good health and CMV-seropositive.

The chain has TRBV9 and TRBJ1-2; D unclear. The germline V gene encodes CDR1 SGDLS and CDR2 YYNGEE. CDR3 length: 12 residues. V lost 4 bases and J lost 8, with 12 bases in between. Written as DNA, the CDR3 is TGTGCCAGCAGCACCGGGTCTGGCGGCTACACCTTC. It translates to CASSTGSGGYTF.

The gene calls are TRBV7-3 and TRBJ2-4; TRBD2 aligns across 8 bases. This CDR3 is built from 13 residues. Germline values: CDR1 SGHTA, CDR2 FQGTGA. Unmatched junction bases numbered 5, after V lost 5 bases and J lost 8 bases. The DNA of the CDR3 is TGTGCCAGCAGCCCCGGGGGGGCTGACATTCAGTACTTC. Amino acids: CASSPGGADIQYF.

The rearrangement joins TRBV5-1 to TRBJ1-2; no definite D call. Trimming took 0 bases from V and 4 from J, leaving 10 bases between them. The CDR3 is 14 residues long. The germline V gene encodes CDR1 SGHRS and CDR2 YFSETQ. The CDR3 bases are TGCGCCAGCAGCTTGGGACAACCCCTCTATGGCTACACCTTC. Encoded protein: CASSLGQPLYGYTF.

A few counts support this clone. The chain employs TRBV2 and TRBJ1-3; D gene uncertain. The CDR3 consists of 13 residues. Germline V lookup: CDR1 SNHLY, CDR2 FYNNEI. The V end lost 6 bases, the J end lost 9 bases, and 15 bases lay between the germline ends. CDR3 region: CASSLMTGGTIYF. The CDR3 coding sequence is TGTGCCAGCAGCTTGATGACTGGTGGCACCATATATTTT.

The V gene is TRBV6-1, the J gene TRBJ1-1; a weak D match, TRBD1 (6 bases). This CDR3 is built from 14 residues. Trimming removed 6 bases at V and 0 bases at J, with 11 bases between. Germline V gives CDR1 MNHNS, CDR2 SASEGT. CDR3: CASRWGGLNTEAFF. The CDR3 DNA follows: TGTGCCAGCAGATGGGGGGGGCTGAACACTGAAGCTTTCTTT.

This clone turned up a few times. The chain uses TRBV2 and TRBJ1-2, with no clear D. The CDR3 sequence is 10 residues long. Germline assignment: CDR1 SNHLY and CDR2 FYNNEI. Trimming shortened V by 9 bases and J by 5 bases, and 7 bases separated the two germline ends. The CDR3 here is CASTAYGYTF. The CDR3 region has the DNA TGTGCCAGTACAGCTTATGGCTACACCTTC. The full variable domain, in which reference TRBV2 and TRBJ1-2 provide the parts outside the CDR3, is EPEVTQTPSHQVTQMGQEVILRCVPISNHLYFYWYRQILGQKVEFLVSFYNNEISEKSEIFDDQFSVERPDGSNFTLKIRSTKLEDSAMYFCASTAYGYTFGSGTRLTVV.

The chain combines TRBV27 with TRBJ2-3; 8 nucleotides align to TRBD2. V dropped 2 bases and J dropped 2; count of bases not matched to a gene: 3. From germline, CDR1 is MNHEY and CDR2 SMNVEV (reference sequence). The CDR3 consists of 15 residues. In DNA form, the CDR3 reads TGTGCCAGCAGTTTAATAGCGGGGAACACAGATACGCAGTATTTT. It specifies CASSLIAGNTDTQYF.

V and J are TRBV15 and TRBJ1-3, with D unclear. CDR3 length: 15 amino acids. Trimming took 6 bases from V and 0 from J, leaving 12 bases between them. The V gene's germline CDR1 is LNHNV and CDR2 YYDKDF (reference sequence). The CDR3 is CATREDLTSGNTIYF. In DNA, the CDR3 is TGTGCCACCAGGGAGGACTTAACCTCTGGAAACACCATATATTTT.

The V and J genes are TRBV4-2 and TRBJ2-5, with TRBD1 identical over 8 bases. From germline, CDR1 is LGHNA and CDR2 YNFKEQ. Trimming took 2 bases from V and 5 from J; bases not matched to a gene: 16. The CDR3 runs to 18 residues. The CDR3 coding sequence is TGTGCCAGCAGCCAACCCTCCGACAGGGGAATGTGGATGGAGACCCAGTACTTC. This gives the protein CASSQPSDRGMWMETQYF.

The chain links TRBV27 to TRBJ2-1; the match to TRBD2 covers 11 bases. V dropped 6 bases and J dropped 5; count of bases not matched to a gene: 9. CDR1 and CDR2 from the germline V gene are MNHEY and SMNVEV (reference sequence). The CDR3 spans 16 residues. The CDR3 DNA reads as TGTGCCAGCAGATCTACAAAACTAGCGGGGGACAATGAGCAGTTCTTC. It is translated as CASRSTKLAGDNEQFF.

The chain joins TRBV6-1 to TRBJ1-2; D not certain. The CDR3 sequence is 14 residues long. V was shortened by 6 bases and J by 5 bases, with 16 bases between the two germline ends. CDR1 MNHNS and CDR2 SASEGT come from the germline V gene. Here the CDR3 reads CASRARKEYYGYTF. CDR3 nucleotide sequence: TGTGCCAGCAGAGCGAGGAAAGAATATTATGGCTACACCTTC.

The chain combines TRBV5-6 with TRBJ2-6; no reliable D call. The CDR3 loop spans 14 amino acids. CDR1 and CDR2 from the germline V gene are SGHDT and YYEEEE. Trimming left V 4 bases short and J 4 bases short, with 9 bases between. CDR3 protein: CASSRFTGANVLTF. The CDR3 bases are TGTGCCAGCAGCCGGTTTACCGGGGCCAACGTCCTGACTTTC.

The V and J genes are TRBV18 and TRBJ2-3; the match to TRBD1 covers 8 bases. The CDR3 is 14 residues long. V was pared by 6 bases and J by 3 bases, with 5 bases of the junction left unmatched. Germline-derived CDR1 and CDR2 are KGHSH and LQKENI. CDR3 residues: CASSGQGFTDTQYF. The CDR3 DNA follows: TGTGCCAGCTCCGGACAGGGTTTTACAGATACGCAGTATTTT.

The chain employs TRBV7-2 and TRBJ1-2, with 8 bases that match TRBD1. The CDR3 extends over 13 amino acids. J lost 7 bases, V lost 4 bases, and 5 bases had no gene match. Looked up from germline, CDR1 is SGHTA and CDR2 is FQGNSA. In DNA form, the CDR3 reads TGTGCCAGCAGCTCGGACAGGGTCGGTGGCTACACCTTC. Amino acids: CASSSDRVGGYTF.

This chain connects TRBV11-2 to TRBJ1-2, with 7 positions matching TRBD1. Germline loops: CDR1 SGHAT, CDR2 FQNNGV. Unmatched junction bases numbered 6, after V lost 1 base and J lost 4 bases. CDR3 length: 15 amino acids. The CDR3 bases are TGTGCCAGCAGCTTAGTCCGGGACAGACCCTATGGCTACACCTTC. Amino acids: CASSLVRDRPYGYTF. The full variable domain, with the rest looked up from reference TRBV11-2 and TRBJ1-2, is EAGVAQSPRYKIIEKRQSVAFWCNPISGHATLYWYQQILGQGPKLLIQFQNNGVVDDSQLPKDRFSAERLKGVDSTLKIQPAKLEDSAVYLCASSLVRDRPYGYTFGSGTRLTVV.

The chain joins TRBV28 to TRBJ1-5, with 9 positions matching TRBD1. Germline V CDR1 and CDR2: MDHEN, SYDVKM. The CDR3 length is 17 residues. The junction had 11 bases not matched to a gene; V was cut back by 6 bases and J by 2 bases. The CDR3 coding sequence is TGTGCCAGCAGATCTCCGGGACAGGGACTCGGCAATCAGCCCCAGCATTTT. Protein sequence: CASRSPGQGLGNQPQHF.

The V and J genes are TRBV18 and TRBJ2-1; 16 nucleotides line up with TRBD2. Looked up from germline, CDR1 is KGHSH and CDR2 is LQKENI. The CDR3 covers 17 residues. Unmatched junction bases numbered 0, after V lost 0 bases and J lost 4 bases. The CDR3 sequence is CASSPPGLAGGYNEQFF. The CDR3 DNA sequence: TGTGCCAGCTCACCACCGGGACTAGCGGGAGGGTACAATGAGCAGTTCTTC.

In nucleotides, the CDR3 is TGTGCCAGCAGTGACTCTAGCGGGGGCACAGATACGCAGTATTTT. Protein sequence: CASSDSSGGTDTQYF. This chain links TRBV6-4 with TRBJ2-3, with 8 nucleotides matching TRBD2. CDR1 is MRHNA, CDR2 SNTAGT, per germline. The CDR3 loop spans 15 amino acids. The V and J ends lost 0 bases and 1 base, in that order; junction bases with no gene match: 0.

The genes are TRBV6-1 and TRBJ1-1; D is ambiguous. This CDR3 region has 16 residues. Looked up from germline, CDR1 is MNHNS and CDR2 is SASEGT. Trimming cost V 0 bases and J 2 bases, with 13 bases left between them. The CDR3 DNA is TGTGCCAGCAGTGAAGCGTCGGAGGGAAGAAACACTGAAGCTTTCTTT. Its protein is CASSEASEGRNTEAFF.

This chain links TRBV27 with TRBJ1-5; D possibly corresponds to TRBD1 (6 bases). Per germline, CDR1 MNHEY and CDR2 SMNVEV (reference sequence). This CDR3 comprises 16 residues. V lost 6 bases and J lost 4, with 19 bases in between. CDR3 DNA sequence: TGTGCCAGCAGCACCCGCGTTCGGACAGTTAATCAGCCCCAGCATTTT. It codes for CASSTRVRTVNQPQHF.

This clone has a handful of counts. The chain carries TRBV9 and TRBJ1-5; TRBD1 might be the D (5 bases). In germline, CDR1 is SGDLS, CDR2 YYNGEE. This CDR3 comprises 15 residues. The V gene lost 1 base and the J gene lost 1 base, with 9 bases spanning the gap. The CDR3 spells CASSVMGLSNQPQHF. The DNA for the CDR3 is TGTGCCAGCAGCGTAATGGGGCTGAGCAATCAGCCCCAGCATTTT.

This clone occurred once. V usage is TRBV2 and J usage is TRBJ1-5; maybe TRBD1 (5 bases). The ends were cut back, 3 bases at V and 5 bases at J, with 14 bases in the middle. Per the germline V gene, CDR1 is SNHLY and CDR2 is FYNNEI. CDR3 size: 15 residues. This chain's CDR3 is CASSEGGDVYQPQHF. The CDR3 nucleotides are TGTGCCAGCAGTGAGGGGGGGGACGTTTATCAGCCCCAGCATTTT.